The present T cell receptor (beta chain) was sequenced within a study of preoperative IRX-2 immunotherapy in early breast cancer. CDR1 is MNHGY and CDR2 is SAAAGT in the germline V gene. V was pared by 6 bases and J by 5 bases, with 10 bases of the junction left unmatched. The CDR3 has 16 residues. Specified treatment: preoperative locoregional IRX-2 cytokine immunotherapy. Patients received preoperative, locoregional IRX-2 cytokine immunotherapy in a phase Ib study. Some clones are missing from TCRdb's copy, which holds only in-frame ones; the method was immunoSEQ multiplex PCR. There are approximately 98,000 clones in the sample; just over 85% occur only once, and 2% to 2.5% lies in the top ten.

V is TRBV6-8 and J is TRBJ2-1; TRBD1 aligns across 10 bases. The sequenced sample was tumor tissue, obtained after IRX-2 immunotherapy. The receptor's source is a human donor with breast cancer. As DNA, the CDR3 is TGTGCCAGCAGCAGAGTGGACAGGGGGGCAAACAATGAGCAGTTCTTC. This translates into CASSRVDRGANNEQFF.